Below, 25 T cell receptor beta chains from the same sample are listed, as sequenced in a study of beta chain features in type 1 diabetes. These receptors' targets are unknown. Whole-study findings and limits: Type 1 diabetes patients had moderately but significantly shorter TCRB CDR3s in all four CD4+ subsets.

Of the isolated RNA, all was reverse transcribed, and so the sequenced material was expressed TCRB transcripts. Sequencing used immunoSEQ multiplex PCR; TCRdb keeps in-frame clones, though not all of them. The data contain 100,000 to 150,000 clones, around 15% of them singletons. The specimen was central memory CD4+ T cells from blood. The receptors were sampled from a man in his late teens or twenties with type 1 diabetes.

This chain connects TRBV29-1 to TRBJ2-3, with 7 bases matching TRBD2. The CDR3 runs to 14 residues. Germline trimming cut 7 bases from V and 0 bases from J; bases unmatched to any gene: 7. Germline V CDR1 and CDR2: SQVTM, ANQGSEA. The CDR3 DNA is TGCAGCGCGAACGTCGGGGGGAGCACAGATACGCAGTATTTT. Protein: CSANVGGSTDTQYF.

This clone was found many times. The chain joins TRBV7-2 to TRBJ1-6; 11 bases line up with TRBD1. Germline V CDR1 and CDR2: SGHTA, FQGNSA. The V and J ends lost 3 bases and 10 bases, in that order; junction bases with no gene match: 5. There are 15 residues in the CDR3. The CDR3 is CASSLGTGGMSPLHF. CDR3 DNA: TGTGCCAGCAGCTTGGGGACAGGGGGAATGTCACCCCTCCACTTT.

The rearrangement joins TRBV29-1 to TRBJ1-1; D uncertain. This CDR3 has 13 residues. Trimming removed 7 bases from V and 5 bases from J, with 17 bases in between. Germline V gene sequence: CDR1 SQVTM, CDR2 ANQGSEA. CDR3 nucleotides: TGCAGCGCCGGTGAGAGCCCGGGGACTGAAGCTTTCTTT. Translation: CSAGESPGTEAFF.

The chain recombines TRBV29-1 with TRBJ1-1; TRBD1 agrees at 9 bases. This CDR3 has 15 amino acids. CDR1 and CDR2 from the germline V gene are SQVTM and ANQGSEA. V dropped 6 bases and J dropped 0; count of bases not matched to a gene: 8. CDR3 amino acids: CSVGQGWVMNTEAFF. The CDR3 coding sequence is TGCAGCGTAGGACAGGGGTGGGTAATGAACACTGAAGCTTTCTTT.

With regard to this clone: A much larger clonotype is one base distant, so this may be a read error. The chain links TRBV11-2 to TRBJ2-3; D might be TRBD1 (5 bases). V lost 1 base and J 0 bases, leaving 8 bases between the germline ends. The CDR3 contains 15 residues. Per germline, CDR1 SGHAT and CDR2 FQNNGV. The CDR3: CASSLGGGSTDTQYF. The CDR3 DNA sequence: TGTGCCAGCAGCTTAGGGGGCGGTAGCACAGATACGCAGTATTTT.

This clone came up a few times. The V and J genes are TRBV7-2 and TRBJ1-5, with D maybe TRBD1 (5 bases). Germline-derived CDR1 and CDR2 are SGHTA and FQGNSA. This CDR3 spans 14 amino acids. V lost 2 bases to trimming and J lost 7 bases, with 12 bases between them. The CDR3 sequence is CASSLTGGPQPQHF. The CDR3 DNA reads TGTGCCAGCAGCTTAACGGGGGGTCCCCAGCCCCAGCATTTT.

The rearrangement joins TRBV28 to TRBJ2-1, with D perhaps TRBD2 (6 bases). The CDR3 totals 14 residues. Germline CDR1 MDHEN, CDR2 SYDVKM. Trimming removed 4 bases from V and 7 bases from J, with 14 bases in between. The CDR3 region has the DNA TGTGCCAGCAGTTCCGGCCGGGGGATGAATGAGCAGTTCTTC. Translating gives CASSSGRGMNEQFF. Together with reference TRBV28 and TRBJ2-1, the CDR3 gives the full variable domain: DVKVTQSSRYLVKRTGEKVFLECVQDMDHENMFWYRQDPGLGLRLIYFSYDVKMKEKGDIPEGYSVSREKKERFSLILESASTNQTSMYLCASSSGRGMNEQFFGPGTRLTVL.

This clone was detected a few times. J is TRBJ2-7 and V is TRBV7-6; tentatively, D is TRBD1 (6 bases). The V end lost 5 bases, the J end lost 2 bases, and 16 bases lay between the germline ends. CDR1 and CDR2 (germline): SGHVS, FNYEAQ. This CDR3 has 15 residues. The CDR3 spells CASSHPTTGPYEQYF. CDR3 in DNA: TGTGCCAGCAGCCATCCCACGACAGGCCCCTACGAGCAGTACTTC.

This clone was seen ten or more times. This sample includes further DNA sequences coding for the same CDR3. CDR3 residues: CASSLQGSTDTQYF. CDR3 sequence (DNA): TGTGCCAGCAGCTTACAGGGTAGCACAGATACGCAGTATTTT. The rearrangement uses TRBV5-4 and TRBJ2-3; TRBD1 is a possible D gene (6 bases). Trimming pared 2 bases from V and 0 bases from J, leaving 7 bases between. This CDR3 is 14 amino acids long. From germline, CDR1 is SGHNT and CDR2 YYREEE (reference sequence).

A few counts support this clone. This chain connects TRBV4-3 to TRBJ1-1; the D gene is possibly TRBD1 (6 bases). This CDR3 contains 17 residues. Trimming removed 4 bases from V and 0 bases from J, with 18 bases in between. Germline values: CDR1 LGHNA, CDR2 YSLEER. CDR3 protein: CASSLIAGHAMNTEAFF. For the CDR3, the DNA is TGCGCCAGCAGCCTTATCGCGGGACACGCAATGAACACTGAAGCTTTCTTT.

This sequence joins TRBV28 and TRBJ2-7; maybe TRBD2 (6 bases). With 7 bases removed from V and 7 bases from J, the gap between germline ends came to 14 bases. The CDR3 totals 12 residues. Germline-derived CDR1 and CDR2 are MDHEN and SYDVKM. The CDR3 DNA sequence: TGTGCCAGCATTGCGGGGCCCCGGGAGCAGTACTTC. Amino acid sequence: CASIAGPREQYF.

This clone was seen many times. The chain uses TRBV18 and TRBJ2-7, with D possibly matching TRBD2 (6 bases). CDR3 length: 15 amino acids. The V end lost 3 bases, the J end lost 0 bases, and 12 bases lay between the germline ends. The germline CDR1 and CDR2 sequences are KGHSH and LQKENI. The CDR3 nucleotides are TGTGCCAGCTCACCGGACGGGGGTAGCTCCTACGAGCAGTACTTC. As protein: CASSPDGGSSYEQYF.

This clone was seen only a few times. The chain combines TRBV11-2 with TRBJ2-5; TRBD1 aligns across 7 bases. CDR3 length: 15 amino acids. Per germline, CDR1 SGHAT and CDR2 FQNNGV. V shed 5 bases, J shed 0 bases, and the junction held 6 bases outside the gene matches. This chain's CDR3 is CASSRGQPHQETQYF. The CDR3 DNA follows: TGTGCCAGCAGCCGGGGACAGCCTCACCAAGAGACCCAGTACTTC.

This clone was detected only a few times. The V and J genes are TRBV7-9 and TRBJ2-3, with TRBD2 matching over 11 bases. CDR3 length equals 16 residues. From germline, CDR1 is SEHNR and CDR2 FQNEAQ (reference sequence). The V and J ends lost 5 bases and 4 bases, in that order; junction bases with no gene match: 8. DNA of the CDR3: TGTGCCAGCAGCCCCGCCCTACTAGCGGGAGCAGATACGCAGTATTTT. It specifies CASSPALLAGADTQYF.

This CDR3 is CASSLRGLEEETQYF. CDR3 bases: TGCGCCAGCAGCTTGAGGGGACTCGAGGAAGAGACCCAGTACTTC. J is TRBJ2-5 and V is TRBV5-1; D is perhaps TRBD2 (6 bases). The CDR3 spans 15 residues. The germline V and J ends were trimmed by 1 base and 3 bases, with 13 bases remaining between them. Germline V CDR1 and CDR2: SGHRS, YFSETQ.

The chain uses TRBV11-2 and TRBJ2-7; the match to TRBD2 covers 7 bases. The CDR3 covers 13 residues. Germline V gives CDR1 SGHAT, CDR2 FQNNGV. V was pared by 5 bases and J by 7 bases, with 8 bases of the junction left unmatched. The CDR3 sequence is CASSATERGEQYF. The CDR3, as DNA: TGTGCCAGCAGCGCAACCGAGCGGGGAGAGCAGTACTTC.

The table lists this clone with a few counts. The chain couples TRBV7-9 to TRBJ1-2; the D is unclear. Trimming pared 4 bases from V and 2 bases from J, leaving 11 bases between. The CDR3 covers 14 residues. Germline-derived CDR1 and CDR2 are SEHNR and FQNEAQ (reference sequence). Here the CDR3 reads CASSSPGLNYGYTF. In nucleotides, the CDR3 is TGTGCCAGCAGCTCCCCCGGGTTGAACTATGGCTACACCTTC.

The table lists this clone with a few counts. The chain employs TRBV9 and TRBJ1-6; D is undetermined. The CDR3 covers 15 residues. The V end was cut by 3 bases, the J end by 3 bases, with 10 bases between. CDR1 and CDR2 from the germline V gene are SGDLS and YYNGEE. The CDR3, as DNA: TGTGCCAGCAGCGGGGGTACGGACTATAATTCACCCCTCCACTTT. Encoded protein: CASSGGTDYNSPLHF.

The V gene is TRBV30, the J gene TRBJ1-2; no reliable D call. CDR3 size: 12 residues. CDR1 GTSNPN and CDR2 SVGIG come from the germline V gene (reference sequence). Trimming shortened V by 2 bases and J by 8 bases, and 12 bases separated the two germline ends. CDR3 coding DNA: TGTGCCTGGAGTCTATTGACCGGGGGCTACACCTTC. Translating gives CAWSLLTGGYTF.

There are a few counts of this clone. J is TRBJ1-5 and V is TRBV28, with TRBD1 identical over 8 bases. Germline loops: CDR1 MDHEN, CDR2 SYDVKM. J lost 5 bases, V lost 6 bases, and 3 bases had no gene match. The CDR3 totals 13 residues. CDR3 protein: CASRPGGDQPQHF. For the CDR3, the DNA is TGTGCCAGCAGGCCAGGGGGCGATCAGCCCCAGCATTTT.

To note about this clone: Additional DNA sequences in this sample encode the identical CDR3. The chain has TRBV29-1 and TRBJ1-5; 9 bases agree with TRBD1. This CDR3 has 15 residues. The germline gives CDR1 SQVTM, CDR2 ANQGSEA. The V segment lost 6 bases and the J segment 0 bases; nucleotides outside the gene matches: 6. DNA for the CDR3: TGCAGCGTCGGGACAGGGCTGAGTAGCAATCAGCCCCAGCATTTT. The encoded protein is CSVGTGLSSNQPQHF.

The CDR3 spells CATREGGKLFF. CDR3 sequence (DNA): TGCGCCACCAGGGAAGGGGGGAAGCTGTTTTTT. The chain uses TRBV5-1 and TRBJ2-2; TRBD1 or TRBD2 may be the D gene (6 bases each). CDR1 and CDR2 (germline): SGHRS, YFSETQ. With 9 bases removed from V and 12 bases from J, the gap between germline ends came to 15 bases. The CDR3 totals 11 residues.

This clone was counted between two and nine times. The V gene is TRBV20-1, the J gene TRBJ1-1; D gene uncertain. Germline CDR1 DFQATT, CDR2 SNEGSKA (reference sequence). The CDR3 totals 10 residues. The V gene lost 3 bases and the J gene lost 5 bases, with 4 bases spanning the gap. CDR3 in amino acids: CSASSTEAFF. CDR3 coding DNA: TGCAGTGCTAGCAGTACTGAAGCTTTCTTT.

The genes are TRBV29-1 and TRBJ1-2; 8 bases match TRBD1. This CDR3 is built from 14 residues. The J segment lost 4 bases and the V segment lost 5 bases, leaving 9 bases of the junction unmatched. CDR1 is SQVTM, CDR2 ANQGSEA, per germline. The CDR3 loop reads CSVSRQGTSYGYTF. The CDR3 nucleotides read TGCAGCGTTTCTAGACAGGGGACCTCCTATGGCTACACCTTC.

This clone was found a few times. The V and J genes are TRBV29-1 and TRBJ2-4; D gene uncertain. V lost 1 base and J 3 bases, leaving 7 bases between the germline ends. The germline V gene has CDR1 SQVTM and CDR2 ANQGSEA. The CDR3 sequence is 13 residues long. The CDR3 region has the DNA TGCAGCGTTGAAGGGGTGGGCAAAAACATTCAGTACTTC. Its translation is CSVEGVGKNIQYF.